A single sample is the source of the 25 T cell receptor beta chains below, sequenced in a study of T cells expressing NK-cell markers. With the 5' RACE reads reprocessed, TCRdb shows one record per CDR3 protein and no DNA. The table for this sample gives 500,000 to 600,000 distinct CDR3 sequences. Input material: blood T cells: a sorted CD56 or NKG2C T cell subset, CD4+ or CD8+ T cells, or bulk PBMC T cells (not recorded which). Receptors were obtained from a man aged 18 to 29 in good health.

The chain joins TRBV20-1 to TRBJ2-3; lacking DNA, the TRBD2 call made by TCRdb goes unchecked. In germline, CDR1 is DFQATT, CDR2 SNEGSKA (reference sequence). The CDR3 is 17 amino acids. Here the CDR3 reads CSAPMGPSSGRPDTQYF.

The V gene is TRBV7-6, the J gene TRBJ2-1. The CDR3 spans 14 residues. Germline loops: CDR1 SGHVS, CDR2 FNYEAQ. CDR3 sequence: CASSLYFSYNEQFF.

The rearrangement joins TRBV6-2 or TRBV6-3 to TRBJ2-1. Germline-derived CDR1 and CDR2 are MNHEY and SVGEGT. This CDR3 is 13 amino acids long. The CDR3 loop is CASSLDTFGEQFF.

V usage is TRBV20-1 and J usage is TRBJ2-1. This CDR3 spans 15 amino acids. Germline CDR1 reads DFQATT; CDR2 reads SNEGSKA (reference sequence). The CDR3 region is CSARDPVLRSSVQFF.

This rearrangement joins TRBV20-1 to TRBJ2-1. The CDR3 loop spans 16 amino acids. Looked up from germline, CDR1 is DFQATT and CDR2 is SNEGSKA (reference sequence). CDR3 sequence reads: CSARGGSGSSYNEQFF.

The rearrangement joins TRBV5-1 to TRBJ2-1; there is no DNA to check the TCRdb D call of TRBD2. The CDR3 extends over 13 amino acids. Germline V gene sequence: CDR1 SGHRS, CDR2 YFSETQ. CDR3 amino acids: CASSWTSGNEQFF.

The chain employs TRBV7-9 and TRBJ1-2; TCRdb's D call of TRBD1 is untestable without DNA. The CDR3 sequence is 11 residues long. Per germline, CDR1 SEHNR and CDR2 FQNEAQ (reference sequence). The CDR3 sequence is CASSPRGSDTF.

The chain employs TRBV11-2 and TRBJ1-3. Germline V gene data show CDR1 as SGHAT and CDR2 as FQNNGV. The CDR3 extends over 15 amino acids. CDR3 residues: CASSLMAVEGDTIYF.

This chain uses TRBV28 with TRBJ1-5; TCRdb outputs TRBD1, but without DNA this stays unchecked. The CDR3 has 15 residues. Germline CDR1 is MDHEN and CDR2 is SYDVKM. The CDR3 region is CASSLSQAGNQPQHF. Complete variable domain (other parts from reference TRBV28 and TRBJ1-5): DVKVTQSSRYLVKRTGEKVFLECVQDMDHENMFWYRQDPGLGLRLIYFSYDVKMKEKGDIPEGYSVSREKKERFSLILESASTNQTSMYLCASSLSQAGNQPQHFGDGTRLSIL.

The V and J genes are TRBV28 and TRBJ2-5; TCRdb proposes TRBD1, but this gene call is untestable without DNA. The V gene's germline CDR1 is MDHEN and CDR2 SYDVKM. The CDR3 totals 13 residues. This CDR3 is CATAEGTEETQYF.

The chain recombines TRBV6-1 with TRBJ2-7. Germline CDR1 is MNHNS and CDR2 is SASEGT. This CDR3 comprises 15 residues. The CDR3 reads CASSPVSGSSREQYF.

The chain recombines TRBV6-5 with TRBJ2-1; TCRdb's D call of TRBD1 is untestable without DNA. CDR3 length: 14 amino acids. The germline CDR1 and CDR2 sequences are MNHEY and SVGAGI. CDR3 amino acids: CASTPQGVWNEQFF.

The chain recombines TRBV12-3 or TRBV12-4 with TRBJ2-3. The CDR3 extends over 14 amino acids. CDR3 sequence reads: CASSSWQLADTQYF.

The chain joins TRBV20-1 to TRBJ1-1; lacking DNA, the TRBD1 call made by TCRdb goes unchecked. Germline CDR1 DFQATT, CDR2 SNEGSKA (reference sequence). CDR3 size: 12 residues. The CDR3 sequence: CSAFTGDTEAFF.

The chain is built from TRBV7-2 and TRBJ2-3; TCRdb's D call of TRBD2 is untestable without DNA. The CDR3 has 15 amino acids. Germline CDR1 is SGHTA and CDR2 is FQGNSA. CDR3 sequence: CASTSSGRPVDTQYF. Combining the CDR3 with reference TRBV7-2 and TRBJ2-3 gives the whole variable domain GAGVSQSPSNKVTEKGKDVELRCDPISGHTALYWYRQSLGQGLEFLIYFQGNSAPDKSGLPSDRFSAERTGGSVSTLTIQRTQQEDSAVYLCASTSSGRPVDTQYFGPGTRLTVL.

The chain is built from TRBV5-1 and TRBJ2-1; with no DNA, the TCRdb D assignment of TRBD1 cannot be verified. Germline values: CDR1 SGHRS, CDR2 YFSETQ. The CDR3 extends over 13 amino acids. The CDR3 sequence is CASSFTTGIEQFF.

J is TRBJ2-2 and V is TRBV20-1; TCRdb indicates TRBD1, and absent DNA this call remains unverified. Germline-derived CDR1 and CDR2 are DFQATT and SNEGSKA (reference sequence). CDR3 length equals 14 residues. CDR3 loop: CSARGWGRSGELFF.

J is TRBJ2-2 and V is TRBV7-2. The germline CDR1 and CDR2 sequences are SGHTA and FQGNSA. CDR3 length equals 15 residues. CDR3 loop: CASSQGPGGTGELFF. Combining the CDR3 with reference TRBV7-2 and TRBJ2-2 gives the whole variable domain GAGVSQSPSNKVTEKGKDVELRCDPISGHTALYWYRQSLGQGLEFLIYFQGNSAPDKSGLPSDRFSAERTGGSVSTLTIQRTQQEDSAVYLCASSQGPGGTGELFFGEGSRLTVL.

This rearrangement joins TRBV4-1 to TRBJ2-1. This CDR3 contains 17 residues. Germline V gene sequence: CDR1 MGHRA, CDR2 YSYEKL. CDR3 sequence: CASSQVLARSSYNEQFF.

The chain uses TRBV21-1 and TRBJ1-5; without DNA, the TCRdb call of TRBD1 cannot be checked. TRBV21-1 is a recognized pseudogene. The CDR3 runs to 15 residues. The CDR3 protein is CASSKGKGGNQPQHF.

This chain joins TRBV20-1 and TRBJ2-5; the TCRdb call, TRBD1, lacks DNA for checking. Germline lookup yields CDR1 DFQATT and CDR2 SNEGSKA (reference sequence). CDR3 size: 15 residues. The CDR3 here is CSARDRTGSPETQYF.

The rearrangement uses TRBV15 and TRBJ2-1; the D call from TCRdb, TRBD2, cannot be confirmed without DNA. The germline V gene encodes CDR1 LNHNV and CDR2 YYDKDF (reference sequence). The CDR3 totals 16 residues. CDR3: CATSRDLAGHYNEQFF.

This chain joins TRBV13 and TRBJ2-1; TCRdb returns TRBD1, unconfirmable since there is no DNA. The CDR3 totals 16 residues. In germline, CDR1 is PRHDT, CDR2 FYEKMQ (reference sequence). Here the CDR3 reads CASSDVTGGFLNEQFF.

The chain links TRBV6-2 or TRBV6-3 to TRBJ2-3; the TCRdb D gene call, TRBD2, has no DNA to confirm it. The CDR3 covers 19 residues. Germline CDR1 reads MNHEY; CDR2 reads SVGEGT. CDR3: CASSSGRLDAGPSTDTQYF.

The chain joins TRBV12-3 or TRBV12-4 to TRBJ2-5; absent DNA, TCRdb's TRBD1 call cannot be checked. CDR3 length: 14 amino acids. The CDR3 sequence: CASRSGQGQETQYF.